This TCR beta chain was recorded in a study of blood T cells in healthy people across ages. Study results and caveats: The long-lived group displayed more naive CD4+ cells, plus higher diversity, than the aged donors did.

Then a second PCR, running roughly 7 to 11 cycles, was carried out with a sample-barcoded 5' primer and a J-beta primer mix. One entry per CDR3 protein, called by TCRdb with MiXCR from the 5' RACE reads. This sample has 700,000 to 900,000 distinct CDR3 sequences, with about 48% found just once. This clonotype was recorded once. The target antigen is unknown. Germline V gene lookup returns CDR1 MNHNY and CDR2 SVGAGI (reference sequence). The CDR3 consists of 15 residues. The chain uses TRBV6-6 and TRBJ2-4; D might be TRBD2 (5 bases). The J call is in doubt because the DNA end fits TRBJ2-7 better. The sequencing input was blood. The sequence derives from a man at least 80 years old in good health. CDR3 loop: CASRAPTGISYEQYF. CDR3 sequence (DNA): TGTGCCAGCAGGGCCCCCACGGGGATATCCTACGAGCAGTACTTC.